One and the same sample provided the 9 T cell receptor beta chains below, sequenced in a study of blood T cell repertoires in COVID-19. Here immunoSEQ multiplex PCR was the method, and the copy in TCRdb shows in-frame clones only, minus some. The table has roughly 250,000 clones, 70% to 85% seen once; the top ten hold around 9.6%. The sample comprised peripheral blood. The receptor source for this set is an elderly woman with acute or convalescent COVID-19.

The CDR3 nucleotides are TGCAGCGCCCGGGGGAACACTGAAGCTTTCTTT. Its translation is CSARGNTEAFF. This chain links TRBV29-1 with TRBJ1-1, with no clear D. This CDR3 contains 11 residues. Germline-derived CDR1 and CDR2 are SQVTM and ANQGSEA. V was shortened by 7 bases and J by 1 base, with 7 bases between the two germline ends.

This sequence joins TRBV7-8 and TRBJ1-4, with D hard to call. The CDR3 extends over 16 amino acids. Per germline, CDR1 SGHVS and CDR2 FQNEAQ. V gave up 6 bases and J gave up 3 bases, with 17 bases separating them. This chain's CDR3 is CASSPNSGVSNEKLFF. The CDR3 DNA reads TGTGCCAGCAGTCCCAATTCAGGCGTATCTAATGAAAAACTGTTTTTT.

V gene TRBV14 combines with J gene TRBJ1-6; TRBD1 matches at 10 bases. The V gene's germline CDR1 is SGHDN and CDR2 FVKESK. With V trimmed by 3 bases and J by 9 bases, 14 bases remained unmatched. The CDR3 runs to 18 residues. CDR3: CASSQVWGQGPRGSPLHF. CDR3 nucleotide sequence: TGTGCCAGCAGCCAGGTCTGGGGACAGGGGCCAAGGGGTTCACCCCTCCACTTT.

The CDR3 sequence: CASSIILPNGGNEKLFF. Here the CDR3 DNA reads TGTGCCAGCAGTATCATCCTCCCCAACGGGGGAAATGAAAAACTGTTTTTT. The chain links TRBV27 to TRBJ1-4; TRBD1 might be the D (5 bases). The CDR3 runs to 17 residues. The V end lost 5 bases, the J end lost 5 bases, and 21 bases lay between the germline ends. CDR1 MNHEY and CDR2 SMNVEV come from the germline V gene (reference sequence).

The chain links TRBV5-1 to TRBJ2-3; 8 bases are shared with TRBD1. This CDR3 is 15 amino acids long. With V trimmed by 6 bases and J by 4 bases, 10 bases remained unmatched. Looked up from germline, CDR1 is SGHRS and CDR2 is YFSETQ. The CDR3 loop reads CASTLGQGEADTQYF. The CDR3 DNA follows: TGCGCCAGCACCCTTGGACAGGGTGAGGCAGATACGCAGTATTTT.

V usage is TRBV5-6 and J usage is TRBJ1-2, with 8 bases fitting TRBD1. Germline assignment: CDR1 SGHDT and CDR2 YYEEEE. Germline trimming cut 5 bases from V and 7 bases from J; bases unmatched to any gene: 7. This CDR3 contains 13 residues. CDR3 sequence (DNA): TGTGCCAGCAGGCCGGACAGGGTTGTTGGCTACACCTTC. Translating gives CASRPDRVVGYTF. Full variable domain (rest looked up from reference TRBV5-6 and TRBJ1-2): DAGVTQSPTHLIKTRGQQVTLRCSPKSGHDTVSWYQQALGQGPQFIFQYYEEEERQRGNFPDRFSGHQFPNYSSELNVNALLLGDSALYLCASRPDRVVGYTFGSGTRLTVV.

The chain combines TRBV28 with TRBJ2-1, with 9 positions matching TRBD2. The germline V gene has CDR1 MDHEN and CDR2 SYDVKM. J gave up 10 bases and V 7 bases, and 11 bases lay outside the gene matches. The CDR3 length is 14 residues. CDR3 sequence: CASIGTSSSREQFF. The CDR3, as DNA: TGTGCCAGCATAGGGACTAGCTCCTCCCGGGAGCAGTTCTTC.

Here the CDR3 reads CASSDGVYNEQFF. The CDR3 coding sequence is TGTGCCAGCAGTGACGGGGTCTACAATGAGCAGTTCTTC. The genes are TRBV2 and TRBJ2-1, with a weak D call TRBD2 (5 bases). The CDR3 spans 13 residues. V lost 3 bases to trimming and J lost 3 bases, with 6 bases between them. Germline CDR1 and CDR2: SNHLY and FYNNEI.

This sequence joins TRBV27 and TRBJ1-4, with TRBD1 as a possible D gene (6 bases). This CDR3 comprises 14 residues. Trimming removed 6 bases at V and 4 bases at J, with 12 bases between. Germline CDR1 reads MNHEY; CDR2 reads SMNVEV (reference sequence). The chain's CDR3 is CASRGAGLNEKLFF. CDR3 DNA: TGTGCCAGCAGGGGGGCAGGGCTTAATGAAAAACTGTTTTTT.